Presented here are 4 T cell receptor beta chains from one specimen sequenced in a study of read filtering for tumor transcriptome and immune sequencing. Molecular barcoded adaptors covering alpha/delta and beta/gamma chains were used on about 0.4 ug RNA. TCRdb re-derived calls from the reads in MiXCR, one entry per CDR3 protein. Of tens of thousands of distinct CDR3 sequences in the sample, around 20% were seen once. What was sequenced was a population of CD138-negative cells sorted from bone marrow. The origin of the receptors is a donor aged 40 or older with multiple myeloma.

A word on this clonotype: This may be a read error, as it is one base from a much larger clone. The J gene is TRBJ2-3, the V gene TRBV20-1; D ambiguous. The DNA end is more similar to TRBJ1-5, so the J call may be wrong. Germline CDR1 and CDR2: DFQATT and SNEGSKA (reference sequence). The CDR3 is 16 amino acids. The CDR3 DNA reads TGCAGTGCTAGCGGCCCTTGGGCGGGAAGCACAGATACGCAGCATTTT. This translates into CSASGPWAGSTDTQHF.

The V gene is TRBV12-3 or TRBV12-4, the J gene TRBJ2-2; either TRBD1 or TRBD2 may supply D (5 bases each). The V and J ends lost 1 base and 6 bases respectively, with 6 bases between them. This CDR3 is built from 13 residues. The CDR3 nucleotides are TGTGCCAGCAGTTTAGGGGACCCCGGGGAGCTGTTTTTT. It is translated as CASSLGDPGELFF.

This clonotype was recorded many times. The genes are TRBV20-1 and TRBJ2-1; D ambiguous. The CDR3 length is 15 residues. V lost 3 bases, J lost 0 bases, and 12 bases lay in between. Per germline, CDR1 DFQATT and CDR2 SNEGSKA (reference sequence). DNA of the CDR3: TGCAGTGCTAGGGATATCCACCTCTCCTACAATGAGCAGTTCTTC. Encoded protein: CSARDIHLSYNEQFF.

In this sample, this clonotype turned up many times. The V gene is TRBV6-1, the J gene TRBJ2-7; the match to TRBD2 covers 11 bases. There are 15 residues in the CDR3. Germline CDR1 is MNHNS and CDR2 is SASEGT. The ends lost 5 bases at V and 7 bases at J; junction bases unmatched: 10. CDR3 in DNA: TGTGCCAGCAGTAGGCTAGCGGGAGGTCCGAGAGAGCAGTACTTC. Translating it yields CASSRLAGGPREQYF.